This paragraph reports one TCR beta chain. What it recognizes is unknown. The data belong to a study of beta chain features in type 1 diabetes. For the study at large: Examination of sorted cells across all samples involved 90 million to 120 million cells. Regarding the study as a whole: Type 1 diabetes patients had moderately but significantly shorter TCRB CDR3s in all four CD4+ subsets.

The CDR3 is made up of 15 amino acids. Trimming cost V 6 bases and J 0 bases, with 12 bases left between them. Germline CDR1 KGHSH, CDR2 LQKENI. Reverse transcription of all isolated RNA meant that expressed TCRB transcripts were sequenced. Sequenced by immunoSEQ multiplex PCR; TCRdb stores in-frame clones only, minus some. The sample lists 600,000 to 700,000 clones; around 11% were seen once. J is TRBJ1-5 and V is TRBV18; D gene unclear. The sequence derives from a man aged 25 to 40 with type 1 diabetes. The sequencing sample was made of naive CD4+ T cells from blood. The CDR3, as DNA: TGTGCCAGCTCCGTTGCACAGTATAGCAATCAGCCCCAGCATTTT. Amino acid sequence: CASSVAQYSNQPQHF.